This paragraph reports one T cell receptor (beta chain). The CDR3 totals 16 residues. Trimming removed 3 bases from V and 1 base from J, with 15 bases in between. CDR1 LGHDT and CDR2 YNNKEL come from the germline V gene (reference sequence). The sample is drawn from a study of blood T cell repertoires in COVID-19. Generated by immunoSEQ multiplex PCR, the TCRdb table keeps only in-frame clones and is missing some. The sample shows hundreds of thousands of clones, more than 75% of them seen only once. This TCR was sampled from a woman aged 45-65 years with active or convalescent COVID-19. What was sequenced was peripheral blood. This chain joins TRBV3-1 (or the pseudogene TRBV3-2) and TRBJ1-1, with D maybe TRBD1 (5 bases). CDR3 residues: CASSQAERGTNTEAFF. DNA of the CDR3: TGTGCCAGCAGCCAGGCAGAGCGGGGGACGAACACTGAAGCTTTCTTT.